Below are 24 T cell receptor beta chains sequenced from a single sample in a study of OX40 agonist ivuxolimab in advanced cancers. Profiled with immunoSEQ multiplex PCR; TCRdb holds only in-frame clones, not every one. This sample has about 27,000 clones, with about nine tenths found just once. Sample: CD4+ or CD8+ T cells sorted from blood, taken in a trial of the OX40 agonist ivuxolimab. The receptor source for this set is an adult with an advanced solid tumor such as melanoma, head and neck, liver or kidney cancer.

The V and J genes are TRBV14 and TRBJ2-5; D call uncertain. The length of the CDR3 is 13 residues. CDR1 and CDR2 (germline): SGHDN, FVKESK. V was pared by 4 bases and J by 0 bases, with 6 bases between. In nucleotides, the CDR3 is TGTGCCAGCAGCCGCTTGTACCAAGAGACCCAGTACTTC. Its protein product is CASSRLYQETQYF.

Only one count was recorded for this clone. This chain joins TRBV4-3 and TRBJ1-3; maybe TRBD1 (5 bases). Looked up from germline, CDR1 is LGHNA and CDR2 is YSLEER. This CDR3 region has 15 residues. Between the trimmed V and J ends, which lost 0 bases and 7 bases, there was a span of 13 bases. The CDR3 DNA reads TGCGCCAGCAGCCAAGATAAGGCAGGGTATAACACCATATATTTT. Encoded protein: CASSQDKAGYNTIYF.

This clone came up a few times. The chain carries TRBV7-8 and TRBJ1-2; D not certain. The CDR3 loop spans 15 amino acids. V was clipped by 3 bases and J by 2 bases, with 13 bases between them. Germline CDR1 and CDR2: SGHVS and FQNEAQ. CDR3 sequence reads: CASSFAGSSNYGYTF. CDR3 coding DNA: TGTGCCAGCAGCTTTGCTGGGAGCTCCAACTATGGCTACACCTTC.

The V and J genes are TRBV14 and TRBJ2-6; 11 positions agree with TRBD1. Germline V gene sequence: CDR1 SGHDN, CDR2 FVKESK. The trim removed 3 bases at V and 1 base at J, leaving 8 bases unmatched. CDR3 size: 19 residues. CDR3 in amino acids: CASSQQGQGVISGANVLTF. The CDR3 DNA sequence: TGTGCCAGCAGCCAGCAGGGACAGGGGGTTATTTCTGGGGCCAACGTCCTGACTTTC.

The chain uses TRBV15 and TRBJ2-1; D is undetermined. The CDR3 has 16 residues. Germline-derived CDR1 and CDR2 are LNHNV and YYDKDF (reference sequence). Trimming took off 1 base at V and 0 bases at J, with 10 bases between the two ends. CDR3 in DNA: TGTGCCACCAGCAGAGGGTTGGTCGGCTCCTACAATGAGCAGTTCTTC. It specifies CATSRGLVGSYNEQFF.

The sample holds one count of this clone. V gene TRBV6-5 combines with J gene TRBJ2-7, with no clear D. Germline loops: CDR1 MNHEY, CDR2 SVGAGI. V was shortened by 2 bases and J by 1 base, with 12 bases between the two germline ends. This CDR3 comprises 15 residues. CDR3 in DNA: TGTGCCAGCAGTTACGGGTCGGACGGTTCCTACGAGCAGTACTTC. This translates into CASSYGSDGSYEQYF.

V usage is TRBV7-9 and J usage is TRBJ2-7; 7 nucleotides match TRBD1. J lost 4 bases, V lost 1 base, and 4 bases had no gene match. The CDR3 has 14 amino acids. Germline V gene lookup returns CDR1 SEHNR and CDR2 FQNEAQ (reference sequence). CDR3 sequence: CASSLENRGYEQYF. For the CDR3, the DNA is TGTGCCAGCAGCTTAGAGAACAGGGGATACGAGCAGTACTTC.

The chain combines TRBV14 with TRBJ1-4, with D uncertain. Trimming shortened V by 2 bases and J by 8 bases, and 9 bases separated the two germline ends. Per the germline V gene, CDR1 is SGHDN and CDR2 is FVKESK. This CDR3 comprises 13 residues. CDR3 in DNA: TGTGCCAGCAGCCAATTTAGTTTGGAAAAACTGTTTTTT. This translates into CASSQFSLEKLFF.

This clone was seen a handful of times. V is TRBV9 and J is TRBJ1-1; D is possibly TRBD1 (6 bases). V was cut by 4 bases and J by 2 bases, with 15 bases left in between. Germline V gives CDR1 SGDLS, CDR2 YYNGEE. The CDR3 has 15 amino acids. In DNA form, the CDR3 reads TGTGCCAGCAGCCCACAGGGTAACCCAAACACTGAAGCTTTCTTT. Translation gives CASSPQGNPNTEAFF. The full variable domain, completed using reference TRBV9 and TRBJ1-1, is DSGVTQTPKHLITATGQRVTLRCSPRSGDLSVYWYQQSLDQGLQFLIQYYNGEERAKGNILERFSAQQFPDLHSELNLSSLELGDSALYFCASSPQGNPNTEAFFGQGTRLTVV.

There are a few counts of this clone. The chain's CDR3 is CAWSKQGAEAFF. The DNA of the CDR3 is TGTGCCTGGAGTAAACAGGGGGCTGAAGCTTTCTTT. This rearrangement joins TRBV30 to TRBJ1-1, with 8 bases lining up with TRBD1. Germline V gene data show CDR1 as GTSNPN and CDR2 as SVGIG (reference sequence). The CDR3 consists of 12 residues. V lost 2 bases and J lost 6; bases outside the gene matches: 2.

The V gene is TRBV5-6, the J gene TRBJ2-7; TRBD2 matches at 10 bases. Trimming took 0 bases from V and 7 from J; bases not matched to a gene: 10. Germline V lookup: CDR1 SGHDT, CDR2 YYEEEE. The CDR3 extends over 16 amino acids. As DNA, the CDR3 is TGTGCCAGCAGCTTGGGAGTAGCGGGAGGCCGGGGAGAGCAGTACTTC. Translating gives CASSLGVAGGRGEQYF.

The V call is TRBV2, the J call TRBJ1-2; no reliable D call. Trimming removed 7 bases from V and 1 base from J, with 4 bases in between. CDR1 SNHLY and CDR2 FYNNEI come from the germline V gene. This CDR3 comprises 11 residues. The CDR3 protein is CASILNYGYTF. The CDR3 DNA is TGTGCCAGCATCCTTAACTATGGCTACACCTTC.

The chain links TRBV7-8 to TRBJ2-3; no clear D. Deletions cut 5 bases from V and 6 bases from J, with 15 bases between. The CDR3 has 14 residues. CDR1 is SGHVS and CDR2 is FQNEAQ in the germline V gene. The CDR3 coding sequence is TGTGCCAGCAGCCCCCGCCGGGCCTACGATACGCAGTATTTT. Translation gives CASSPRRAYDTQYF.

J is TRBJ1-1 and V is TRBV9; the D is unclear. This CDR3 is 12 amino acids long. From germline, CDR1 is SGDLS and CDR2 YYNGEE. Trimming took off 0 bases at V and 3 bases at J, with 3 bases between the two ends. CDR3 region: CASSVGDTEAFF. CDR3 nucleotides: TGTGCCAGCAGCGTAGGGGACACTGAAGCTTTCTTT.

The genes are TRBV13 and TRBJ1-1; TRBD1 is a possible D gene (6 bases). The V end lost 6 bases, the J end lost 5 bases, and 10 bases lay between the germline ends. Germline CDR1 and CDR2: PRHDT and FYEKMQ (reference sequence). This CDR3 region has 12 residues. The CDR3 region has the DNA TGTGCCAGCAGGGCAGGGGTTACTGAAGCTTTCTTT. This gives the protein CASRAGVTEAFF.

The chain couples TRBV9 to TRBJ2-2; 9 bases agree with TRBD2. Unmatched junction bases numbered 3, after V lost 4 bases and J lost 2 bases. The germline CDR1 and CDR2 sequences are SGDLS and YYNGEE. The CDR3 runs 15 residues. The CDR3: CASSTGTSNTGELFF. The CDR3, as DNA: TGTGCCAGCAGCACCGGGACTAGCAACACCGGGGAGCTGTTTTTT.

The CDR3 loop reads CASSQPGQGSGRAGELFF. In DNA, the CDR3 is TGTGCCAGCAGCCAACCGGGACAGGGTTCCGGGCGGGCCGGGGAGCTGTTTTTT. The chain is built from TRBV7-8 and TRBJ2-2; TRBD1 matches at 9 bases. Germline V gives CDR1 SGHVS, CDR2 FQNEAQ. The CDR3 contains 18 residues. V was clipped by 5 bases and J by 6 bases; unmatched bases: 16.

The rearrangement links TRBV4-3 to TRBJ2-3; D not resolved. This CDR3 spans 15 amino acids. Germline CDR1 reads LGHNA; CDR2 reads YSLEER. The V gene lost 0 bases and the J gene lost 5 bases, with 12 bases spanning the gap. For the CDR3, the DNA is TGCGCCAGCAGCCAAGATACCACCGCCCAAGATACGCAGTATTTT. It codes for CASSQDTTAQDTQYF.

The chain recombines TRBV7-9 with TRBJ2-7, with D possibly TRBD2 on 5 matching bases. The CDR3 consists of 16 residues. Germline V gene data show CDR1 as SEHNR and CDR2 as FQNEAQ (reference sequence). Trimming took off 4 bases at V and 0 bases at J, with 16 bases between the two ends. The CDR3 sequence is CASSSTHRTPSYEQYF. CDR3 bases: TGTGCCAGCAGCTCGACACACCGGACTCCCTCCTACGAGCAGTACTTC.

In nucleotides, the CDR3 is TGTGCCAGCATTAGTGGCAGGGAGACCCAGTACTTC. Protein sequence: CASISGRETQYF. The rearrangement links TRBV2 to TRBJ2-5; D unresolved. The CDR3 covers 12 residues. The V gene lost 7 bases and the J gene lost 5 bases, with 11 bases spanning the gap. Looked up from germline, CDR1 is SNHLY and CDR2 is FYNNEI.

The V call is TRBV7-8, the J call TRBJ2-7, with D possibly matching TRBD2 (7 bases). The CDR3 contains 17 residues. V shed 4 bases and J shed 4 bases, with 23 bases lying between them. Germline assignment: CDR1 SGHVS and CDR2 FQNEAQ. The CDR3 loop reads CASSSRPGGSVEYEQYF. The CDR3 nucleotides are TGTGCCAGCAGCTCCCGCCCGGGGGGCTCTGTCGAATACGAGCAGTACTTC.

The chain employs TRBV4-1 and TRBJ1-2; D possibly corresponds to TRBD1 (6 bases). CDR1 is MGHRA and CDR2 is YSYEKL in the germline V gene. Trimming cost V 3 bases and J 9 bases, with 17 bases left between them. The CDR3 is made up of 14 amino acids. The CDR3, as DNA: TGCGCCAGCAGCCAGCCTGTCGAGGGGGGAAGCTACACCTTC. Its protein product is CASSQPVEGGSYTF.

The chain employs TRBV7-6 and TRBJ2-7; perhaps TRBD2 as D (5 bases). Trimming pared 5 bases from V and 4 bases from J, leaving 18 bases between. This CDR3 has 15 amino acids. CDR1 and CDR2 from the germline V gene are SGHVS and FNYEAQ. DNA of the CDR3: TGTGCCAGCAGCCCCCCGCTTGGGAGAGGGTACGAGCAGTACTTC. Protein product: CASSPPLGRGYEQYF.

The chain employs TRBV30 and TRBJ1-4; 10 bases agree with TRBD1. Unmatched junction bases numbered 5, after V lost 3 bases and J lost 7 bases. The CDR3 covers 14 residues. The germline V gene encodes CDR1 GTSNPN and CDR2 SVGIG (reference sequence). CDR3 in amino acids: CAWRPGQGTEKLFF. The CDR3 nucleotides are TGTGCCTGGAGGCCGGGACAGGGGACTGAAAAACTGTTTTTT.